The 7 T cell receptor beta chains reported below all come from one sample, sequenced in a study of T cell changes during pregnancy in multiple sclerosis. Some clones are missing from TCRdb's copy, which holds only in-frame ones; the method was immunoSEQ multiplex PCR. The sample has about 59,000 clones, 92% seen once; the top ten hold around 3%. The specimen comprised peripheral blood, sampled in the third trimester of pregnancy. These receptors were collected from a female donor in good health, enrolled as a control in a pregnancy study.

V usage is TRBV7-3 and J usage is TRBJ2-2; possibly TRBD1 for D (6 bases). Germline V gives CDR1 SGHTA, CDR2 FQGTGA. Trimming removed 5 bases at V and 4 bases at J, with 11 bases between. CDR3 length: 14 amino acids. The CDR3, as DNA: TGTGCCAGCAGCCCAACAGGGTTCACCGGGGAGCTGTTTTTT. Residues: CASSPTGFTGELFF.

The V call is TRBV7-9, the J call TRBJ2-1, with D maybe TRBD1 (5 bases). The CDR3 is 15 amino acids. Germline CDR1 is SEHNR and CDR2 is FQNEAQ (reference sequence). Trimming pared 5 bases from V and 6 bases from J, leaving 17 bases between. CDR3 residues: CASSLDTGRANEQFF. CDR3 DNA: TGTGCCAGCAGCCTGGACACTGGAAGAGCCAATGAGCAGTTCTTC.

This rearrangement joins TRBV19 to TRBJ2-2; 7 nucleotides agree with TRBD2. Germline assignment: CDR1 LNHDA and CDR2 SQIVND (reference sequence). The V and J ends lost 2 bases and 6 bases, in that order; junction bases with no gene match: 9. The length of the CDR3 is 16 residues. Written as DNA, the CDR3 is TGTGCCAGTAGTATATTAGGGCGGGGGAAACCCGGGGAGCTGTTTTTT. This sequence encodes CASSILGRGKPGELFF.

The chain couples TRBV5-1 to TRBJ2-4, with D possibly TRBD1 on 7 matching bases. CDR3 length: 15 amino acids. V lost 4 bases and J 7 bases, leaving 18 bases between the germline ends. The germline gives CDR1 SGHRS, CDR2 YFSETQ. CDR3 bases: TGCGCCAGCAGCAAAGGGGGCGAGGAGGGGAACATTCAGTACTTC. Encoded protein: CASSKGGEEGNIQYF. The full variable domain, in which reference TRBV5-1 and TRBJ2-4 provide the parts outside the CDR3, is KAGVTQTPRYLIKTRGQQVTLSCSPISGHRSVSWYQQTPGQGLQFLFEYFSETQRNKGNFPGRFSGRQFSNSRSEMNVSTLELGDSALYLCASSKGGEEGNIQYFGAGTRLSVL.

The chain has TRBV5-6 and TRBJ1-5, with 9 bases aligning to TRBD1. V was clipped by 4 bases and J by 3 bases; unmatched bases: 8. From germline, CDR1 is SGHDT and CDR2 YYEEEE. CDR3 length equals 16 residues. CDR3: CASSPSGTGFNQPQHF. The CDR3 DNA sequence: TGTGCCAGCAGCCCGTCCGGGACAGGGTTCAATCAGCCCCAGCATTTT. The whole variable domain, remainder taken from reference TRBV5-6 and TRBJ1-5, is DAGVTQSPTHLIKTRGQQVTLRCSPKSGHDTVSWYQQALGQGPQFIFQYYEEEERQRGNFPDRFSGHQFPNYSSELNVNALLLGDSALYLCASSPSGTGFNQPQHFGDGTRLSIL.

The chain recombines TRBV6-5 with TRBJ2-3, with a tentative D call TRBD1 (5 bases). CDR1 is MNHEY and CDR2 is SVGAGI in the germline V gene. Between the trimmed V and J ends, which lost 0 bases and 1 base, there was a span of 11 bases. This CDR3 has 16 amino acids. CDR3 nucleotide sequence: TGTGCCAGCAGTTACTCGCAGGAGACAGGCACAGATACGCAGTATTTT. This translates into CASSYSQETGTDTQYF.

The rearrangement links TRBV27 to TRBJ2-5; unclear D gene. The V end was cut by 3 bases, the J end by 1 base, with 6 bases between. This CDR3 is 13 amino acids long. Germline-derived CDR1 and CDR2 are MNHEY and SMNVEV (reference sequence). The DNA of the CDR3 is TGTGCCAGCAGTTTTTCAGGCCAAGAGACCCAGTACTTC. Amino acid sequence: CASSFSGQETQYF.